A single sample is the source of the 7 T cell receptor beta chains below, sequenced in a study of blood T cell repertoires in COVID-19. The table came from immunoSEQ multiplex PCR; TCRdb's copy has only in-frame clones and leaves some out. Of a few hundred thousand clones detected, over 75% appear once; the ten largest clones hold 0.95% to 1.1%. The sample consisted of PBMCs or T cells enriched from blood (not recorded which). The source is a man between 18 and 29 years old who had recovered from COVID-19.

J is TRBJ2-7 and V is TRBV9, with D tentatively TRBD1 (5 bases). With 2 bases removed from V and 3 bases from J, the gap between germline ends came to 9 bases. This CDR3 spans 13 amino acids. Germline V gives CDR1 SGDLS, CDR2 YYNGEE. CDR3 DNA sequence: TGTGCCAGCAGCGTGGACACTTACTACGAGCAGTACTTC. It translates to CASSVDTYYEQYF.

The chain has TRBV29-1 and TRBJ1-3; weak D call: TRBD1 (6 bases). The CDR3 sequence is 14 residues long. V lost 7 bases and J lost 0, with 13 bases in between. Germline CDR1 SQVTM, CDR2 ANQGSEA. The CDR3 DNA reads as TGCAGCGCCGGGACACCTAACTCTGGAAACACCATATATTTT. Encoded protein: CSAGTPNSGNTIYF.

This clone was detected only once. CDR3 DNA sequence: TGTGCCAGCAGCTTTGTGGACGGGGGGACCGGGGAGCTGTTTTTT. It encodes CASSFVDGGTGELFF. The chain combines TRBV7-2 with TRBJ2-2, with 7 bases identical to TRBD2. V gave up 3 bases and J gave up 5 bases; unmatched junction bases: 6. CDR3 length: 15 amino acids. Per the germline V gene, CDR1 is SGHTA and CDR2 is FQGNSA.

This clone was seen a handful of times. The chain links TRBV7-3 to TRBJ2-1, with 8 bases lining up with TRBD2. The length of the CDR3 is 13 residues. V shed 5 bases, J shed 13 bases, and the junction held 10 bases outside the gene matches. Looked up from germline, CDR1 is SGHTA and CDR2 is FQGTGA. The CDR3 DNA sequence: TGTGCCAGCAGCGCCGGCCCGAGCGGGAGACAGTTCTTC. Its protein is CASSAGPSGRQFF.

The rearrangement uses TRBV25-1 and TRBJ2-7, with TRBD2 matching 8 bases. V lost 11 bases, J lost 5 bases, and 11 bases stayed unmatched. This CDR3 is built from 13 residues. The germline V gene has CDR1 MGHDK and CDR2 SYGVNS. As DNA, the CDR3 is TGTGCCCTCCCGGGGGGGGACGTCGACGAGCAGTACTTC. It encodes CALPGGDVDEQYF.

Concerning this clone itself: Other DNA sequences in the sample encode the same CDR3. The CDR3 DNA reads as TGCGCCAGCAGCTTGGAAGACTTGAACACTGAAGCTTTCTTT. Translated, it gives CASSLEDLNTEAFF. The chain carries TRBV5-1 and TRBJ1-1; D unresolved. This CDR3 has 14 amino acids. Trimming took off 0 bases at V and 0 bases at J, with 6 bases between the two ends. Germline V gene sequence: CDR1 SGHRS, CDR2 YFSETQ.

J is TRBJ2-3 and V is TRBV4-3; D is ambiguous. Per the germline V gene, CDR1 is LGHNA and CDR2 is YSLEER. This CDR3 comprises 16 residues. V lost 0 bases and J 2 bases, leaving 12 bases between the germline ends. The chain's CDR3 is CASSQDPGRVTDTQYF. CDR3 DNA: TGCGCCAGCAGCCAAGATCCCGGCCGGGTCACAGATACGCAGTATTTT.